These 13 T cell receptor beta chains were all obtained from the same sample, sequenced in a study of CD8 T cells in ankylosing spondylitis. MiXCR, applied by TCRdb to the 5' RACE reads, yields one record per CDR3 protein. The sample has about 240,000 distinct CDR3 sequences, roughly a quarter seen once. Input material: blood, either unsorted or a sorted T cell fraction (not recorded which). The receptor source for this set is a male donor with ankylosing spondylitis or in good health (not recorded which).

The rearrangement links TRBV5-1 to TRBJ2-7, with D perhaps assigned TRBD1 or TRBD2 (5 bases each). This CDR3 region has 15 residues. Germline CDR1 reads SGHRS; CDR2 reads YFSETQ. With 4 bases removed from V and 2 bases from J, the gap between germline ends came to 16 bases. The CDR3 spells CASSPQGPYTYEQYF. CDR3 bases: TGCGCCAGCAGCCCCCAGGGACCCTACACCTACGAGCAGTACTTC.

In its sample, this clonotype was seen a few times. The rearrangement uses TRBV20-1 and TRBJ2-6; 7 nucleotides match TRBD2. With V trimmed by 3 bases and J by 0 bases, 8 bases remained unmatched. The V gene's germline CDR1 is DFQATT and CDR2 SNEGSKA (reference sequence). This CDR3 is built from 17 residues. Written as DNA, the CDR3 is TGCAGTGCTAGGTTTCAGCGGGAAGACTCTGGGGCCAACGTCCTGACTTTC. Residues: CSARFQREDSGANVLTF.

The chain joins TRBV20-1 to TRBJ1-3; D is unclear. Germline values: CDR1 DFQATT, CDR2 SNEGSKA (reference sequence). Trimming removed 5 bases at V and 4 bases at J, with 9 bases between. The CDR3 totals 12 residues. The CDR3 loop reads CSAQYGGNTIYF. The CDR3 nucleotides are TGCAGTGCTCAGTATGGGGGAAACACCATATATTTT.

This clonotype has just a few counts. The genes are TRBV20-1 and TRBJ2-1; TRBD2 matches 10 bases. Germline V CDR1 and CDR2: DFQATT, SNEGSKA (reference sequence). The V segment lost 5 bases and the J segment 3 bases; nucleotides outside the gene matches: 7. CDR3 length: 15 residues. CDR3 nucleotides: TGCAGTGCTGGAATAGCGGGGGGTATCTACAATGAGCAGTTCTTC. Protein sequence: CSAGIAGGIYNEQFF.

In regard to this clonotype: Since a much larger clone is just one base distant, this may be a read error. V usage is TRBV6-5 and J usage is TRBJ1-6; D may be TRBD1 (6 bases). Trimming shortened V by 6 bases and J by 13 bases, and 22 bases separated the two germline ends. The CDR3 sequence is 15 residues long. The germline V gene encodes CDR1 MNHEY and CDR2 SVGAGI. CDR3 bases: TGTGCCAGCAGACGGGGGCTAGGGGCGGAGGATCCCCTCCACTTT. Residues: CASRRGLGAEDPLHF.

This sequence joins TRBV10-3 and TRBJ1-2; D remains ambiguous. CDR3 length: 13 amino acids. The germline gives CDR1 ENHRY, CDR2 SYGVKD. V lost 6 bases, J lost 7 bases, and 15 bases lay in between. The CDR3 coding sequence is TGTGCCATCAGGACCGACTTTATGGGTGGCTACACCTTC. Protein: CAIRTDFMGGYTF.

This clonotype has a count of ten or more. The CDR3 nucleotides are TGCGCCAGCAGCCAAGATGTTAGCGGGGGGGCGAGTACGCAGTATTTT. Residues: CASSQDVSGGASTQYF. The chain combines TRBV4-1 with TRBJ2-3, with 11 bases identical to TRBD2. Germline lookup yields CDR1 MGHRA and CDR2 YSYEKL. The junction had 7 bases not matched to a gene; V was cut back by 0 bases and J by 8 bases. This CDR3 contains 16 residues.

In its sample, this clonotype was seen many times. V and J are TRBV20-1 and TRBJ1-2; D gene unclear. V shed 4 bases and J shed 6 bases, with 0 bases lying between them. CDR3 length: 8 residues. CDR1 and CDR2 (germline): DFQATT, SNEGSKA (reference sequence). The CDR3 spells CSANGYTF. The CDR3 DNA sequence: TGCAGTGCTAATGGCTACACCTTC.

This clonotype was detected ten times or more. The chain combines TRBV29-1 with TRBJ2-5; 10 nucleotides line up with TRBD1. V was pared by 6 bases and J by 1 base, with 8 bases of the junction left unmatched. Germline V gene lookup returns CDR1 SQVTM and CDR2 ANQGSEA. CDR3 length: 15 amino acids. The CDR3 DNA is TGCAGCGTGGCCCGGACAGGGGGTACCCAAGAGACCCAGTACTTC. It is translated as CSVARTGGTQETQYF. Filled out from reference TRBV29-1 and TRBJ2-5, the complete variable domain reads SAVISQKPSRDICQRGTSLTIQCQVDSQVTMMFWYRQQPGQSLTLIATANQGSEATYESGFVIDKFPISRPNLTFSTLTVSNMSPEDSSIYLCSVARTGGTQETQYFGPGTRLLVL.

Many counts were recorded for this clonotype. The chain recombines TRBV9 with TRBJ2-3; possibly TRBD2 for D (5 bases). The CDR3 extends over 15 amino acids. V was pared by 4 bases and J by 6 bases, with 18 bases between. Germline V gene sequence: CDR1 SGDLS, CDR2 YYNGEE. CDR3 protein: CASSFLEGRTDTQYF. The CDR3 bases are TGTGCCAGCAGCTTCCTAGAGGGTCGGACGGATACGCAGTATTTT.

This clonotype was seen at least ten times. The J gene is TRBJ2-5, the V gene TRBV12-3 or TRBV12-4; a possible D gene is TRBD1 (5 bases). CDR3 length: 14 amino acids. V was cut by 3 bases and J by 3 bases, with 11 bases left in between. CDR3: CASSFETAEETQYF. In nucleotides, the CDR3 is TGTGCCAGCAGTTTCGAGACAGCCGAAGAGACCCAGTACTTC.

The sample holds a few counts of this clonotype. This chain uses TRBV20-1 with TRBJ2-2, with 7 bases identical to TRBD1. Germline V gene lookup returns CDR1 DFQATT and CDR2 SNEGSKA (reference sequence). The CDR3 has 15 amino acids. The junction had 6 bases not matched to a gene; V was cut back by 3 bases and J by 2 bases. The CDR3 region is CSARRWTGNTGELFF. For the CDR3, the DNA is TGCAGTGCTAGGCGGTGGACAGGCAACACCGGGGAGCTGTTTTTT.

This clonotype was seen many times. The rearrangement links TRBV20-1 to TRBJ2-2; D is undetermined. With 6 bases removed from V and 0 bases from J, the gap between germline ends came to 14 bases. This CDR3 has 15 amino acids. Germline V lookup: CDR1 DFQATT, CDR2 SNEGSKA (reference sequence). This CDR3 reads CSAAVPLPNTGELFF. CDR3 sequence (DNA): TGCAGTGCCGCCGTCCCCCTACCGAACACCGGGGAGCTGTTTTTT.